The clone carrying this T cell receptor beta chain was counted ten times or more. Its cognate antigen is unknown. V dropped 1 base and J dropped 2; count of bases not matched to a gene: 5. The CDR3 totals 14 residues. The germline CDR1 and CDR2 sequences are DFQATT and SNEGSKA (reference sequence). The entire patient cohort was treatment-naive prior to thyroid surgery. TCRdb redid the clone calls on the PCR reads using MiXCR. The table shows about 32,000 clones, with roughly 21% occurring only once. This record belongs to a study of metastatic and nonmetastatic thyroid tumors. Looking at the study overall: Across peripheral blood and tumor or nodule tissue samples taken from malignant and benign thyroid patients, the repertoires were compared with one another.

Study observations and caveats: Relative to benign nodules, malignant thyroid tumors were reportedly characterized by significantly elevated TCR beta diversity in blood and tumor.

Material: blood. This sequence was found in a female donor with papillary thyroid cancer or a benign thyroid nodule (not recorded which). Some clones in this sample may be carry-over from other donors' samples. The V call is TRBV20-1, the J call TRBJ2-7; 7 nucleotides align to TRBD2. CDR3 protein: CSARGGGSPYEQYF. DNA of the CDR3: TGCAGTGCTAGAGGGGGCGGGAGTCCCTACGAGCAGTACTTC.